This TCR beta chain stems from a study of graft-versus-host responses after intestinal transplantation. As for the study in general: Recipients underwent multivisceral, liver-intestinal, or isolated intestinal transplants. Whole-study findings and limits: GvH clones turned up in recipient marrow; some had shown up first in ileum or blood.

Details on this clone: Its antigen is not known.

Unmatched junction bases numbered 10, after V lost 2 bases and J lost 8 bases. The CDR3 length is 15 residues. Germline CDR1 and CDR2: SNHLY and FYNNEI. Some clones are missing from TCRdb's copy, which holds only in-frame ones; the method was immunoSEQ multiplex PCR. The data show about 89,000 clones, with about nine tenths seen just once and over 0.08% held by the top ten. The input for sequencing was unstimulated CD4+ T cells sorted from spleen or lymph node cells, taken before intestinal transplant. The chain carries TRBV2 and TRBJ1-1, with TRBD1 identical over 8 bases. This TCR was recovered from a human donor who received an intestinal transplant. The DNA for the CDR3 is TGTGCCAGCAGTGAAAGAAGCTTGCAGGGGGCGGAAGCTTTCTTT. It specifies CASSERSLQGAEAFF.